This TCR beta chain was observed in a study of human T cells and chemical hapten exposure (dated by TCRdb to about 2021). A note on the overall study: The libraries were sequenced as a pool, and the TCR yield per sample differed mostly because of small variations in library volumes within the pool. In alopecia patients, the study followed how the peripheral blood TCR repertoire changed in vivo over primary and secondary sensitization to diphenylcyclopropenone (DPC), a hapten. From each blood RNA sample, both TCR alpha and TCR beta chains were sequenced. General study outcomes and caveats: Repeated subsampling changed both the strength of the expansion versus patch-test correlation and the threshold at which that correlation became significant. DPC sensitization did not change the number of TCRs with a frequency above 1 in 1000, and there was no evidence of changes in global repertoire structure.

In the case of this clonotype: Its antigen is currently not known. The input lacks base qualities; no much larger clone sits a single base away.

Library method: RACE. Sequencer: NextSeq 500. Library preparation attached unique molecular identifiers to individual cDNA molecules for quantitative, reproducible TCR counting. From the authors' description of their analysis: The median number of TCRs per sample was roughly 98,000, ranging from about 23,224 to 690,600. The Decombinator software suite was used to annotate the V, J and CDR3 of the TCR reads. Every sample was subsampled to the same number of TCRs (28,000) for the PS versus PT1 abundance plots. TCRs were defined as expanded if absent before sensitization and observed at least eight times at the 2-week time point. TCRdb trimmed public reads at Q25 via fastp, called clones via MiXCR and kept in-frame beta chains. One record per CDR3 amino acid sequence lists the most common genes and DNA. The V and J calls shown here were made by TCRdb, not taken from the authors' results. The sample table records 130,000 or so distinct CDR3 sequences; roughly 9% of these occur just once. The ten largest make up approximately 1.6% of the sample.

Read against the paper, the sample's time point label means: healthy volunteer bleed at 2 weeks. Total RNA was extracted from unfractionated whole blood that had been collected in Tempus Blood RNA tubes. As TCR sequencing controls, four or five healthy volunteers were used, with blood taken at day 0, 2 weeks and 6 weeks. Via the germline V gene, CDR1 is SGHTS and CDR2 YDEGEE. Trimming removed 1 base from V and 1 base from J, leaving 9 bases between the germline ends. The CDR3 goes from the cysteine to the phenylalanine over 15 residues. Just CDR3 DNA is preserved here, 45 bases in frame from base 1. The TCR originated in a male donor in good health. Some clones in this sample may be carry-over from other donors' samples. The V and J segments used are TRBV5-8 and TRBJ1-5, with a weak D call of TRBD1 (6 bases match). Material: whole blood. The nucleotides are TGTGCCAGCAGCTTGCGGGGGGCGAGCAATCAGCCCCAGCATTTT. Translated, it gives CASSLRGASNQPQHF.